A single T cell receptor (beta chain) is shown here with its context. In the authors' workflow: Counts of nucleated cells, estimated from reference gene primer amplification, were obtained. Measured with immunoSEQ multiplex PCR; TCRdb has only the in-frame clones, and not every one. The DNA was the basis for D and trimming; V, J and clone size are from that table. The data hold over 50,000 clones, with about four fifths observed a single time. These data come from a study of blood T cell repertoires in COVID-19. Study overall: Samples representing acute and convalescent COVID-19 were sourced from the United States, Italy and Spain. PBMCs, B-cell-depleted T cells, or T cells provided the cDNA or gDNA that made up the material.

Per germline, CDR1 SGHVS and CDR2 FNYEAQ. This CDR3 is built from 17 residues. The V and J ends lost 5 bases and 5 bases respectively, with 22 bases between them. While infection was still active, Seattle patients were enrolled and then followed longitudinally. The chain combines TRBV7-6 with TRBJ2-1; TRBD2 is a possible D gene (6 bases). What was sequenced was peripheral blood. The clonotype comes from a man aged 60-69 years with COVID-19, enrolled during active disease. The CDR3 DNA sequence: TGTGCCAGCAGCCGCCACCCGCCGGCTAGCGATAACAATGAGCAGTTCTTC. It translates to CASSRHPPASDNNEQFF.